The clone carrying this T cell receptor (beta chain) has a handful of counts. The antigen remains unidentified. The CDR3 sequence is 12 residues long. In germline, CDR1 is LNHNV, CDR2 YYDKDF (reference sequence). V was clipped by 0 bases and J by 8 bases, with 7 bases between them. The data are from a study of T cells in Graves' hyperthyroidism and ophthalmopathy. Findings and limits, study-wide: It was a median approximately 7.1 months before onset that the model predicted ophthalmopathy.

From RNA transcripts, TCR beta CDR3 regions were amplified. Using the HTBI primer set, a first-round RT-PCR was run on the TCR CDR3. MiXCR, applied by TCRdb to the multiplex PCR reads, yields one record per CDR3 protein. This sample carries more than 500,000 distinct CDR3 sequences, about 45% of them seen once, and the ten largest clones take roughly 20%. The sequenced sample consisted of peripheral blood or thyroid tissue (not recorded which). This chain uses TRBV15 with TRBJ1-2; D unresolved. The receptor's source is an adult woman with Graves' disease, either hyperthyroidism or ophthalmopathy (not recorded which). CDR3 protein: CATSRDRQGYTF. Written as DNA, the CDR3 is TGTGCCACCAGCAGAGATCGTCAGGGCTACACCTTC. Full variable domain (remainder filled in from reference TRBV15 and TRBJ1-2): DAMVIQNPRYQVTQFGKPVTLSCSQTLNHNVMYWYQQKSSQAPKLLFHYYDKDFNNEADTPDNFQSRRPNTSFCFLDIRSPGLGDTAMYLCATSRDRQGYTFGSGTRLTVV.